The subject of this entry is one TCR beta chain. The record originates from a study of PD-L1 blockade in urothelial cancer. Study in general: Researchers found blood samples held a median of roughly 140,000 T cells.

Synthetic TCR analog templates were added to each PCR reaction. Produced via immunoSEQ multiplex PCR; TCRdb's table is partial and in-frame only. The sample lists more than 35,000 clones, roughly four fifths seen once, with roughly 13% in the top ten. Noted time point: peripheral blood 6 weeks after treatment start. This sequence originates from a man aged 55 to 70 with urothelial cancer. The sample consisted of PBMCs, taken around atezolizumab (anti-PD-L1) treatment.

The CDR3 reads CATLNSEKLFF. In DNA form, the CDR3 reads TGTGCCACCCTAAATTCTGAAAAACTGTTTTTT. V usage is TRBV15 and J usage is TRBJ1-4, with D unclear. The CDR3 sequence is 11 residues long. Trimming left V 8 bases short and J 7 bases short, with 8 bases between. The germline CDR1 and CDR2 sequences are LNHNV and YYDKDF (reference sequence).